This T cell receptor beta chain was recorded in a study of blood T cell repertoires in COVID-19. CDR1 is LNHDA, CDR2 SQIVND, per germline (reference sequence). CDR3 length: 16 residues. V was cut by 2 bases and J by 5 bases, with 15 bases left in between. TCRdb keeps only in-frame clones here, not all; method: immunoSEQ multiplex PCR. The table includes about 210,000 clones, about 81% detected once. This clonotype was obtained from a woman between 70 and 85 years old with COVID-19, enrolled during active disease. Sequencing input: peripheral blood. This chain links TRBV19 with TRBJ1-4; tentative D call: TRBD1 (5 bases). The DNA for the CDR3 is TGTGCCAGTAGTATATTCTGGGGGGACTCGAATGAAAAACTGTTTTTT. This codes for CASSIFWGDSNEKLFF.